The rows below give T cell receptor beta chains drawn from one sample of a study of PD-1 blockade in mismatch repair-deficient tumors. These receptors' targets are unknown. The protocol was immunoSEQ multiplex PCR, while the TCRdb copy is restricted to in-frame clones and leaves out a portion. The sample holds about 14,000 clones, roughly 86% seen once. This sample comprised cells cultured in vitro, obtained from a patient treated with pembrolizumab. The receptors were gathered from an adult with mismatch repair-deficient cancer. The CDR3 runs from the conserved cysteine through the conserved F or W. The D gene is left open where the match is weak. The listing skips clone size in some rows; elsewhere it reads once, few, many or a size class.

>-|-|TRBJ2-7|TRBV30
CAWSPRNTYEQYF
TGTGCCTGGAGTCCGCGGAATACCTACGAGCAGTACTTC
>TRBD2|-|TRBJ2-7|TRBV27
CASSSPGLATEQYF
TGTGCCAGCAGTTCACCGGGACTAGCTACGGAGCAGTACTTC
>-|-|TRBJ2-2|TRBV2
CASSVSETGELFF
TGTGCCAGCAGTGTCTCGGAGACCGGGGAGCTGTTTTTT
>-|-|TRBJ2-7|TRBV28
CASSLGRGPLSYEQYF
TGTGCCAGCAGTTTGGGAAGGGGACCCCTCTCCTACGAGCAGTACTTC
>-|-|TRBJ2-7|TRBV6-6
CASKPDSYEQYF
TGTGCCAGCAAACCCGACAGCTACGAGCAGTACTTC
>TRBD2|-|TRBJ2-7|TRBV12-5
CASGLTLAGGSEQYF
TGTGCTAGTGGTTTGACACTAGCGGGTGGTTCCGAGCAGTACTTC
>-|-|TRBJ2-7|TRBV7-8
CASSLSWQGFEQYF
TGTGCCAGCAGCTTAAGTTGGCAGGGGTTCGAGCAGTACTTC
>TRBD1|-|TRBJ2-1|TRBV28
CASSFQGARLGEQFF
TGTGCCAGCAGTTTCCAGGGGGCCCGTTTAGGTGAGCAGTTCTTC
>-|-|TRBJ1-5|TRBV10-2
CASSENSYQPQHF
TGCGCCAGCAGTGAGAACAGTTATCAGCCCCAGCATTTT
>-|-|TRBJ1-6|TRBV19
CASSMGGARTPLHF
TGTGCCAGTAGTATGGGGGGGGCAAGGACACCCCTCCACTTT
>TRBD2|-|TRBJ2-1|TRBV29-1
CSTSGRAYNEQFF
TGCAGCACTAGCGGGAGGGCCTACAATGAGCAGTTCTTC
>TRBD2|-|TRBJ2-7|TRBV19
CASMASGSPKPYEQYF
TGTGCCAGTATGGCCAGCGGGAGCCCCAAGCCCTACGAGCAGTACTTC
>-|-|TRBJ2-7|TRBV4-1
CASSQGRLSYEQYF
TGCGCCAGCAGCCAAGGCAGGCTCTCCTACGAGCAGTACTTC
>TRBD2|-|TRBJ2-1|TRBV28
CASGGGRWNEQFF
TGTGCCAGCGGGGGCGGGAGGTGGAATGAGCAGTTCTTC
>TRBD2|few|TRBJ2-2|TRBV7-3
CASSLGTSGTTGELFF
TGTGCCAGCAGCTTAGGGACTAGCGGGACCACCGGGGAGCTGTTTTTT
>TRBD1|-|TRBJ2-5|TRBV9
CASSVARGLETQYF
TGTGCCAGCAGCGTAGCCAGGGGGCTAGAGACCCAGTACTTC
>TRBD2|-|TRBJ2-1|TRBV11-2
CASSLGTSGYSYNEQFF
TGTGCCAGCAGCTTGGGGACTAGCGGGTACTCCTACAATGAGCAGTTCTTC
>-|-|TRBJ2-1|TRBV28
CASSLGGSEQFF
TGTGCCAGCAGTTTAGGAGGGAGTGAGCAGTTCTTC
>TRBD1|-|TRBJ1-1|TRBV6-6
CASRRTGDTEAFF
TGTGCCAGCAGACGCACAGGGGACACTGAAGCTTTCTTT
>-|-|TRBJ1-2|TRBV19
CASRGENYGYTF
TGTGCCAGTAGAGGGGAGAACTATGGCTACACCTTC
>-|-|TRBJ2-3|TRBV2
CASGGRTDTQYF
TGTGCCAGCGGGGGAAGGACAGATACGCAGTATTTT
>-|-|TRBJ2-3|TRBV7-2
CASSSTVGDTQYF
TGTGCCAGCAGCTCTACGGTCGGAGATACGCAGTATTTT
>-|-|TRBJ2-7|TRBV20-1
CSATTYEQYF
TGCAGTGCCACGACCTACGAGCAGTACTTC
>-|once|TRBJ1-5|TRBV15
CATSGFGQPQHF
TGTGCCACCAGCGGCTTTGGTCAGCCCCAGCATTTT
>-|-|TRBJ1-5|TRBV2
CASSGTDSNQPQHF
TGTGCCAGCAGTGGAACGGATAGCAATCAGCCCCAGCATTTT
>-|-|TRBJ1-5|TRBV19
CASSGGAGQPQHF
TGTGCCAGTTCCGGTGGGGCAGGTCAGCCCCAGCATTTT
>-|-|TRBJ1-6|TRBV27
CASSFDFGGDYNSPLHF
TGTGCCAGCAGTTTTGACTTCGGGGGTGACTATAATTCACCCCTCCACTTT
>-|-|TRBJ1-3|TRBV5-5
CASSPDAGTAGNTIYF
TGTGCCAGCAGCCCTGACGCAGGGACGGCGGGAAACACCATATATTTT
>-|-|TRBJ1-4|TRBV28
CASSSHPSATNEKLFF
TGTGCCAGCAGTTCTCATCCCAGTGCAACTAATGAAAAACTGTTTTTT
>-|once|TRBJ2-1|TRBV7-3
CASSLRLMAEQFF
TGTGCCAGCAGCCTTAGACTAATGGCCGAGCAGTTCTTC
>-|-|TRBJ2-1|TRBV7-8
CASSPLGVGNEQFF
TGTGCCAGCAGCCCCCTTGGTGTTGGCAATGAGCAGTTCTTC
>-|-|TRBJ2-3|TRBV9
CASSVSGLAPDTQYF
TGTGCCAGCAGCGTGAGCGGGCTGGCCCCAGATACGCAGTATTTT
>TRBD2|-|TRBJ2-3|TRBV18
CASSRSQGGRYDTQYF
TGTGCCAGCTCACGGAGCCAGGGCGGGAGGTATGATACGCAGTATTTT
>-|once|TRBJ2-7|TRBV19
CASSISKSSYEQYF
TGTGCCAGTAGTATTAGTAAGAGCTCCTACGAGCAGTACTTC
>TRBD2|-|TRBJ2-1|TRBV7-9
CASSLDVLAGATNEQFF
TGTGCCAGCAGCTTAGATGTTCTAGCGGGAGCGACCAATGAGCAGTTCTTC
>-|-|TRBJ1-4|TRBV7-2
CASSHPREKLFF
TGTGCCAGCAGCCATCCCCGCGAAAAACTGTTTTTT
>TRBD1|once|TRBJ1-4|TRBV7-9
CASSLVAGGIEKLFF
TGTGCCAGCAGCTTAGTCGCAGGGGGCATTGAAAAACTGTTTTTT
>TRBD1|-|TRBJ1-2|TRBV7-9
CASSLGTGGAGYGYTF
TGTGCCAGCAGCCTGGGCACAGGGGGCGCAGGCTATGGCTACACCTTC
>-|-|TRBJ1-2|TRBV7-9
CASSGSAYGYTF
TGTGCCAGCAGCGGGTCTGCCTATGGCTACACCTTC
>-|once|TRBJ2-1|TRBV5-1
CASSFSLGSTYNEQFF
TGCGCCAGCAGCTTCTCCCTCGGGTCGACCTACAATGAGCAGTTCTTC
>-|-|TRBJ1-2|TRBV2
CASSGDGRVGGYTF
TGTGCCAGCAGTGGTGACGGTCGGGTTGGAGGCTACACCTTC
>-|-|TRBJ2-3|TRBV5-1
CASSLGDSTDTQYF
TGCGCCAGCAGCTTGGGGGACAGCACAGATACGCAGTATTTT
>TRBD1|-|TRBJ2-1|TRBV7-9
CASSLDRVREQFF
TGTGCCAGCAGCCTGGACAGGGTTCGGGAGCAGTTCTTC
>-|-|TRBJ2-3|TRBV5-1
CASSLGVSGFTDTQYF
TGCGCCAGCAGCTTGGGGGTTAGCGGCTTCACAGATACGCAGTATTTT
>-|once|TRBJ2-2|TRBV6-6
CASSIQGIGGELFF
TGTGCCAGCAGTATCCAGGGTATTGGAGGGGAGCTGTTTTTT
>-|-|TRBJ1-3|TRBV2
CASRKVPGASSGNTIYF
TGTGCCAGCAGGAAAGTCCCGGGAGCCAGCTCTGGAAACACCATATATTTT
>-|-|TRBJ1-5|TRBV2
CASHGAPLSNQPQHF
TGTGCCAGCCATGGGGCCCCGCTTAGCAATCAGCCCCAGCATTTT
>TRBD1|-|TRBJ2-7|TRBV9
CASSVAPRNRGDEQYF
TGTGCCAGCAGCGTAGCCCCTCGGAACAGGGGAGACGAGCAGTACTTC
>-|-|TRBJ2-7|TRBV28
CASRRTFSYEQYF
TGTGCCAGCCGAAGGACATTTTCCTACGAGCAGTACTTC